The rows below give T cell receptor beta chains drawn from one sample of a study of blood T cells in healthy people across ages. MiXCR, run by TCRdb on the 5' RACE reads, gives a single entry per CDR3 protein. The data hold under 2,000,000 distinct CDR3 sequences, with 40% to 55% observed a single time. The sample comprised blood. The receptors originated from a woman between 40 and 50 years old in good health. The CDR3 runs from the conserved cysteine through the conserved F or W. The order of the fields is V gene, J gene, D gene, clone size, CDR3 protein, CDR3 DNA. A D gene is named only where the DNA matches it firmly. Clone sizes are given selectively: once, few, many, or a class where the clone is expanded.

v_call: TRBV27; j_call: TRBJ1-2; d_call: NA; clone_size: few; cdr3_aa: CASSFSAVGGYTF; cdr3_nt: TGTGCCAGCAGTTTCTCGGCGGTGGGCGGCTACACCTTC
v_call: TRBV29-1; j_call: TRBJ1-1; d_call: NA; clone_size: NA; cdr3_aa: CSVVPGSTEAFF; cdr3_nt: TGCAGCGTTGTCCCAGGGTCCACTGAAGCTTTCTTT
v_call: TRBV4-3; j_call: TRBJ2-5; d_call: NA; clone_size: many; cdr3_aa: CASSQDIGRSQETQYF; cdr3_nt: TGCGCCAGCAGCCAAGATATAGGGCGATCCCAAGAGACCCAGTACTTC
v_call: TRBV6-2/TRBV6-3; j_call: TRBJ2-3; d_call: TRBD1; clone_size: many; cdr3_aa: CASRDRVTDTQYF; cdr3_nt: TGTGCCAGCCGGGACAGGGTCACAGATACGCAGTATTTT
v_call: TRBV6-6; j_call: TRBJ2-5; d_call: NA; clone_size: NA; cdr3_aa: CASRSPTRGGETQYF; cdr3_nt: TGTGCCAGCAGATCTCCCACTAGGGGAGGAGAGACCCAGTACTTC
v_call: TRBV7-9; j_call: TRBJ1-6; d_call: NA; clone_size: NA; cdr3_aa: CASSYMTQGENSPLHF; cdr3_nt: TGTGCCAGCAGCTACATGACACAGGGTGAGAATTCACCCCTCCACTTT
v_call: TRBV20-1; j_call: TRBJ1-2; d_call: TRBD1; clone_size: NA; cdr3_aa: CSAQGGAAGGYTF; cdr3_nt: TGCAGTGCCCAGGGGGGTGCGGCCGGTGGCTACACCTTC
v_call: TRBV28; j_call: TRBJ2-6; d_call: NA; clone_size: NA; cdr3_aa: CASSPEYPGANVLTF; cdr3_nt: TGTGCCAGCAGCCCCGAGTACCCTGGGGCCAACGTCCTGACTTTC
v_call: TRBV7-2; j_call: TRBJ2-1; d_call: NA; clone_size: NA; cdr3_aa: CASSLVGQGRLNEQFF; cdr3_nt: TGTGCCAGCAGCTTAGTGGGGCAGGGAAGATTGAATGAGCAGTTCTTC
v_call: TRBV6-1; j_call: TRBJ2-7; d_call: TRBD1; clone_size: NA; cdr3_aa: CASSESNYGTAYEQYF; cdr3_nt: TGTGCCAGCAGTGAATCGAATTACGGGACAGCCTACGAGCAGTACTTC
v_call: TRBV5-1; j_call: TRBJ2-7; d_call: TRBD1; clone_size: NA; cdr3_aa: CASSTSGQGPYEQYF; cdr3_nt: TGCGCCAGCAGCACGTCCGGACAGGGCCCCTACGAGCAGTACTTC
v_call: TRBV28; j_call: TRBJ2-5; d_call: NA; clone_size: NA; cdr3_aa: CASSLSSSGPGGETQYF; cdr3_nt: TGTGCCAGCAGTTTATCTTCATCGGGACCCGGGGGAGAGACCCAGTACTTC
v_call: TRBV3-1; j_call: TRBJ1-6; d_call: TRBD1; clone_size: NA; cdr3_aa: CASSSRGSDSPLHF; cdr3_nt: TGTGCCAGCAGCAGCAGGGGGAGTGATTCACCCCTCCACTTT
v_call: TRBV9; j_call: TRBJ2-6; d_call: NA; clone_size: many; cdr3_aa: CASSGRGSGANVLTF; cdr3_nt: TGTGCCAGCAGCGGACGGGGTTCTGGGGCCAACGTCCTGACTTTC